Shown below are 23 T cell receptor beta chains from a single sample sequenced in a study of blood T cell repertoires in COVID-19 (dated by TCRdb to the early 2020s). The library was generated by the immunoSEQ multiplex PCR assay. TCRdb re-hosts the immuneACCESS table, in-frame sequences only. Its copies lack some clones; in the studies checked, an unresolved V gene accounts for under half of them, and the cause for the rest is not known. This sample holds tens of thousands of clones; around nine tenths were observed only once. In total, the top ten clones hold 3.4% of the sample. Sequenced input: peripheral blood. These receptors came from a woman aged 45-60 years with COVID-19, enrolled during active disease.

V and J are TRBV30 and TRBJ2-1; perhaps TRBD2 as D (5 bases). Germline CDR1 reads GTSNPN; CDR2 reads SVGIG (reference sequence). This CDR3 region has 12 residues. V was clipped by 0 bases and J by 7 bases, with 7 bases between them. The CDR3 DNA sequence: TGTGCCTGGAGTGTACGAGGGAATGAGCAGTTCTTC. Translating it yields CAWSVRGNEQFF.

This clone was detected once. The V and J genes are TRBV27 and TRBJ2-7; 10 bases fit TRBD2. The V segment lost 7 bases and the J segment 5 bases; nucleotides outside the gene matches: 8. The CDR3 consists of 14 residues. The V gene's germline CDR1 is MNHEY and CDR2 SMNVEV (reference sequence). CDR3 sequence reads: CASKTGTSVHEQYF. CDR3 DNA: TGTGCCAGCAAGACCGGGACTAGCGTCCACGAGCAGTACTTC.

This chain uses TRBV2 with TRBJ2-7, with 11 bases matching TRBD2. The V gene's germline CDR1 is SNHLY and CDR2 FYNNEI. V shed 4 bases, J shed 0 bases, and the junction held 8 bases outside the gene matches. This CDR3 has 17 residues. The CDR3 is CASSGSSGLADSYEQYF. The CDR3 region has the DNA TGTGCCAGCAGTGGGTCTTCGGGACTAGCGGACTCCTACGAGCAGTACTTC.

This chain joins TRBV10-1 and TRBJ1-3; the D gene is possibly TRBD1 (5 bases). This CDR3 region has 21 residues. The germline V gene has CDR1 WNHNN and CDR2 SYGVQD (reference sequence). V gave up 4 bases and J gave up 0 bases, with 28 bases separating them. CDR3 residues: CASSGPIGTTRPWGSGNTIYF. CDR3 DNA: TGCGCCAGCAGTGGCCCGATCGGGACTACCCGCCCGTGGGGCTCTGGAAACACCATATATTTT.

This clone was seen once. CDR3 residues: CASSPRIRGGASYEQYF. As DNA, the CDR3 is TGTGCCAGCAGCCCTCGGATTAGGGGAGGTGCCTCCTACGAGCAGTACTTC. The chain recombines TRBV7-6 with TRBJ2-7, with D perhaps TRBD2 (6 bases). CDR1 SGHVS and CDR2 FNYEAQ come from the germline V gene. CDR3 length: 17 residues. V was clipped by 5 bases and J by 0 bases, with 20 bases between them.

The CDR3 DNA is TGTGCCAGCAGTTTGAGCGGGAGGGCATCCTACGAGCAGTACTTC. This codes for CASSLSGRASYEQYF. This sequence joins TRBV27 and TRBJ2-7; TRBD2 matches 10 bases. V lost 3 bases to trimming and J lost 1 base; unmatched junction nucleotides: 3. This CDR3 spans 15 amino acids. CDR1 is MNHEY, CDR2 SMNVEV, per germline (reference sequence).

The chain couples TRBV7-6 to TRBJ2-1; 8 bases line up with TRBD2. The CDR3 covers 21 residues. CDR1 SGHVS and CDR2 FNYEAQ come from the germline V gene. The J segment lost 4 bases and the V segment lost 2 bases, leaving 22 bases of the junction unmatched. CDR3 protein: CASSLRPGEGIAGGRYNEQFF. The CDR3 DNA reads TGTGCCAGCAGCTTAAGGCCGGGAGAAGGAATTGCGGGAGGCCGTTACAATGAGCAGTTCTTC. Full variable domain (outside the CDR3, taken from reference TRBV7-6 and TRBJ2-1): GAGVSQSPRYKVTKRGQDVALRCDPISGHVSLYWYRQALGQGPEFLTYFNYEAQQDKSGLPNDRFSAERPEGSISTLTIQRTEQRDSAMYRCASSLRPGEGIAGGRYNEQFFGPGTRLTVL.

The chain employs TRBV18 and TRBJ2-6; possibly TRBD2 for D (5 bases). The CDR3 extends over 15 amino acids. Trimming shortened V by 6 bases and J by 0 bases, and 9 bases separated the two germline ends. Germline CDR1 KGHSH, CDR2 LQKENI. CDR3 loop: CASSPGSSGANVLTF. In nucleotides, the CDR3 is TGTGCCAGCTCCCCGGGGAGCTCTGGGGCCAACGTCCTGACTTTC.

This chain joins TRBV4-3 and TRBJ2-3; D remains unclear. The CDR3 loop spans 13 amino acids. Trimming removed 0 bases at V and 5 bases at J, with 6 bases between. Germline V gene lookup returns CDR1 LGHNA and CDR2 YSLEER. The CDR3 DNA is TGCGCCAGCAGCCAAGAGCGTGGAGATACGCAGTATTTT. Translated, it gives CASSQERGDTQYF.

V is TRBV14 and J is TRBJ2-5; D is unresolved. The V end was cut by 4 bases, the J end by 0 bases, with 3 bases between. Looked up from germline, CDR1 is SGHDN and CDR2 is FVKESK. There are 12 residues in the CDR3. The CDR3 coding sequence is TGTGCCAGCAGCCCGTACCAAGAGACCCAGTACTTC. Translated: CASSPYQETQYF. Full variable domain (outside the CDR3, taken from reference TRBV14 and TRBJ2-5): EAGVTQFPSHSVIEKGQTVTLRCDPISGHDNLYWYRRVMGKEIKFLLHFVKESKQDESGMPNNRFLAERTGGTYSTLKVQPAELEDSGVYFCASSPYQETQYFGPGTRLLVL.

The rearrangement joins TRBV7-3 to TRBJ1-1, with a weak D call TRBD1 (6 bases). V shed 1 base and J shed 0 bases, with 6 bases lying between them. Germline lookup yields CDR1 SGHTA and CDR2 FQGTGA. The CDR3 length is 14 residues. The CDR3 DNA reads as TGTGCCAGCAGCTTAAACAGGGTGAACACTGAAGCTTTCTTT. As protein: CASSLNRVNTEAFF.

The CDR3 is CASSYERERELFF. For the CDR3, the DNA is TGTGCCAGCAGTTACGAGCGGGAGAGGGAGCTGTTTTTT. This sequence joins TRBV12-3 or TRBV12-4 and TRBJ2-2; 8 bases fit TRBD2. The CDR3 is 13 residues long. With 4 bases clipped from V and 9 bases from J, the junction kept 4 bases outside the gene matches.

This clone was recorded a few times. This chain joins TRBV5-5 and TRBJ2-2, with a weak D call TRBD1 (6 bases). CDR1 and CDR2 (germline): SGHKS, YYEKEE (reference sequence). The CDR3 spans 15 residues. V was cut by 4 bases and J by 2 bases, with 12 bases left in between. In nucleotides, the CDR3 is TGTGCCAGCAGCCCTACAGGGATTAACACCGGGGAGCTGTTTTTT. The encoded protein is CASSPTGINTGELFF.

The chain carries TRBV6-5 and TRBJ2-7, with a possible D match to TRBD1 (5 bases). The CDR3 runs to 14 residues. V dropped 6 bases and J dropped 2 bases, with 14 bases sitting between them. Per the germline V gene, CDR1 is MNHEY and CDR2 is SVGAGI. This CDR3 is CASRVTTGPYEQYF. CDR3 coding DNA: TGTGCCAGCAGGGTCACCACAGGACCCTACGAGCAGTACTTC.

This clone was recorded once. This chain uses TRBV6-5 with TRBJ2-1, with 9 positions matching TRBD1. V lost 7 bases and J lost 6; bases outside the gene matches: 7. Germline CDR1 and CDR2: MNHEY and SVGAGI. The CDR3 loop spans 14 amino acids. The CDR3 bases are TGTGCCAGCAAGACGGACAGGGGAGGCAATGAGCAGTTCTTC. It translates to CASKTDRGGNEQFF.

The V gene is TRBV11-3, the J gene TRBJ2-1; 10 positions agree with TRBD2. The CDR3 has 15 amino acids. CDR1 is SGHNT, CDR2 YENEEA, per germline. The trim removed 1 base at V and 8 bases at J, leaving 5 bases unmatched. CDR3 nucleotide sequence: TGTGCCAGCAGCTTAGGCGGGACTAGCGCGGATGAGCAGTTCTTC. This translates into CASSLGGTSADEQFF. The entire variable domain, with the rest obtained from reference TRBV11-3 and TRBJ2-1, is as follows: EAGVVQSPRYKIIEKKQPVAFWCNPISGHNTLYWYLQNLGQGPELLIRYENEEAVDDSQLPKDRFSAERLKGVDSTLKIQPAELGDSAVYLCASSLGGTSADEQFFGPGTRLTVL.

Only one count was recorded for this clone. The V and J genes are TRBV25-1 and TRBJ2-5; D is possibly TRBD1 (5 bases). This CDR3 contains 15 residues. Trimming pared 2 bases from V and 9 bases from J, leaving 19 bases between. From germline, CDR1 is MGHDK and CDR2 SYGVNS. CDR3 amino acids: CASSEMGPRGTAQYF. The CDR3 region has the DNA TGTGCCAGCAGTGAAATGGGCCCAAGGGGAACGGCCCAGTACTTC.

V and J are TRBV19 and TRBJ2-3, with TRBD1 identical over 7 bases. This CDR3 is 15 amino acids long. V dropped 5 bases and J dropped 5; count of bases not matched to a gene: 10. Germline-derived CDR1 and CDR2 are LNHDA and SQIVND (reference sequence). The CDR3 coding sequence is TGTGCCAGTAGTTCCTACGAGGGGGCTGGAGATACGCAGTATTTT. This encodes CASSSYEGAGDTQYF.

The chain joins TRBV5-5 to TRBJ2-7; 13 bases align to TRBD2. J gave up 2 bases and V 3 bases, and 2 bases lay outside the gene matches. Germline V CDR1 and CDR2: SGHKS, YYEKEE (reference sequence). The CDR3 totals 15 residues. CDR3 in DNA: TGTGCCAGCAGCTGGGGACTAGCGGGAACCTACGAGCAGTACTTC. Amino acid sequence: CASSWGLAGTYEQYF.

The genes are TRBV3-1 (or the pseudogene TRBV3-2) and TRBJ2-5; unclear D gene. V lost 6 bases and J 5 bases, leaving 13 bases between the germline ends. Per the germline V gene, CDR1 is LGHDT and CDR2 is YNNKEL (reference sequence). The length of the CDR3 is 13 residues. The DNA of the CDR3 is TGTGCCAGCAGGGTCAGTTTTCGCGAGACCCAGTACTTC. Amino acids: CASRVSFRETQYF.

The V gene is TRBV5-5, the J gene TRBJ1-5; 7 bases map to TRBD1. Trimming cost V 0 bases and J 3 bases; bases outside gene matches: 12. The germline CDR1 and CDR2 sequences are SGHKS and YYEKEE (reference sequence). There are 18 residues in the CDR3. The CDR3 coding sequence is TGTGCCAGCAGCTTGGTAGAGTCTGCGGGACAGTTCAATCAGCCCCAGCATTTT. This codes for CASSLVESAGQFNQPQHF.

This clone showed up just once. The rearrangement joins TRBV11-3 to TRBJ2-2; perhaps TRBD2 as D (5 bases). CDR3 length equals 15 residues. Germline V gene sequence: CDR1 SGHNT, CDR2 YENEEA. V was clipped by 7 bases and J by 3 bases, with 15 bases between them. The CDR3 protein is CASTRRLGDTGELFF. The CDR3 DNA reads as TGTGCCAGCACCCGGAGGCTAGGTGACACCGGGGAGCTGTTTTTT. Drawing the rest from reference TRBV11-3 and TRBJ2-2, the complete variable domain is EAGVVQSPRYKIIEKKQPVAFWCNPISGHNTLYWYLQNLGQGPELLIRYENEEAVDDSQLPKDRFSAERLKGVDSTLKIQPAELGDSAVYLCASTRRLGDTGELFFGEGSRLTVL.

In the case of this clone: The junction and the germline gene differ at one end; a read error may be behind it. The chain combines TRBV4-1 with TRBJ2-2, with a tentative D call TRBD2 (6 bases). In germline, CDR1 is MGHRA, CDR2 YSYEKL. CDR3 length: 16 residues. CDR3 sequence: CASSQEWLAKTGELFF. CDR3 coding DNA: TGCGCCAGCAGCCAAGAATGGCTAGCGAAAACCGGGGAGCTGTTTTTT.